This TCR beta chain was observed in a study of siplizumab effects on memory and regulatory T cells. TCRdb's table, derived via immunoSEQ multiplex PCR, lists solely in-frame clones and lacks some. The sample lists over 85,000 clones; over 85% were seen once. From germline, CDR1 is LNHNV and CDR2 YYDKDF (reference sequence). The CDR3 spans 14 residues. Trimming at V came to 0 bases and at J to 7 bases, leaving 5 bases not matched to a gene. The J gene is TRBJ1-2, the V gene TRBV15; 7 nucleotides align to TRBD1. The receptor comes from a human donor in good health. The sample comprised non-Treg CD4+ T cells sorted from blood. The CDR3 spells CATSRDTGEGGYTF. The CDR3 nucleotides read TGTGCCACCAGCAGAGATACAGGGGAGGGTGGCTACACCTTC.